This is a list of T cell receptor beta chains from one sample in a study of cytomegalovirus exposure and HLA in healthy donors. Sequencing used immunoSEQ multiplex PCR; TCRdb keeps in-frame clones, though not all of them. The sample yields 150,000 to 200,000 clones, roughly 76% seen once. Specimen: PBMCs. The receptors stem from a woman aged 45-65 years in good health and CMV-seronegative. Both conserved end residues are part of each CDR3. Fields, in order: V gene, J gene, clone size, D gene, CDR3 protein, CDR3 DNA. The D gene is left open where the match is weak. A clone size is listed for some rows: how often the clone was seen (once, few, many), or a class if it is expanded.

>TRBV4-3|TRBJ2-7|NA|NA
CASSQGATANHYEQYF
TGCGCCAGCAGCCAAGGAGCGACGGCGAATCACTACGAGCAGTACTTC
>TRBV19|TRBJ1-1|NA|NA
CASSMGGVSTEAFF
TGTGCCAGTAGTATGGGGGGGGTGAGCACTGAAGCTTTCTTT
>TRBV10-3|TRBJ2-5|NA|NA
CAISALAGETQYF
TGTGCCATCAGTGCACTAGCAGGAGAGACCCAGTACTTC
>TRBV6-1|TRBJ1-1|NA|TRBD1
CASSPLAGGNTEAFF
TGTGCCAGCAGTCCTTTGGCAGGGGGTAACACTGAAGCTTTCTTT
>TRBV14|TRBJ2-5|NA|NA
CASRGRKDRETQYF
TGTGCCAGCAGAGGGAGGAAGGACCGAGAGACCCAGTACTTC
>TRBV4-2|TRBJ1-2|NA|NA
CASSHGQTGYGYTF
TGTGCCAGCAGCCACGGACAGACGGGGTATGGCTACACCTTC
>TRBV29-1|TRBJ1-4|NA|TRBD1
CSVTGTGEKLFF
TGCAGCGTCACCGGGACAGGGGAAAAACTGTTTTTT
>TRBV12-5|TRBJ2-2|NA|TRBD2
CASGLAGGAGELFF
TGTGCTAGTGGTTTAGCGGGAGGGGCCGGGGAGCTGTTTTTT
>TRBV7-8|TRBJ1-4|NA|TRBD1
CASSLGDRAEKLFF
TGTGCCAGCAGCTTAGGAGACAGGGCTGAAAAACTGTTTTTT
>TRBV28|TRBJ2-7|NA|TRBD1
CASSLEGTGVSYEQYF
TGTGCCAGCAGTTTAGAAGGGACAGGAGTTTCCTACGAGCAGTACTTC
>TRBV27|TRBJ2-7|NA|NA
CASSFLAREPYEQYF
TGTGCCAGCAGTTTTTTAGCACGGGAACCCTACGAGCAGTACTTC
>TRBV19|TRBJ2-5|NA|NA
CASSIGAGTQETQYF
TGTGCCAGTAGTATAGGCGCGGGGACCCAAGAGACCCAGTACTTC
>TRBV5-1|TRBJ2-3|once|TRBD2
CASSVSGGGGTDTQYF
TGCGCCAGCAGCGTTAGCGGGGGGGGCGGCACAGATACGCAGTATTTT
>TRBV27|TRBJ2-7|NA|NA
CASSDRNSYEQYF
TGTGCCAGCAGTGACAGAAACTCCTACGAGCAGTACTTC
>TRBV11-1|TRBJ1-1|once|TRBD1
CASSFDRGGDTEAFF
TGTGCCAGCAGCTTCGACAGGGGGGGTGACACTGAAGCTTTCTTT
>TRBV9|TRBJ1-1|NA|NA
CASSPRQETRTEAFF
TGTGCCAGCAGCCCCCGACAGGAAACGAGGACTGAAGCTTTCTTT
>TRBV2|TRBJ2-7|NA|TRBD2
CASSESGLAGNF
TGTGCCAGCAGTGAATCGGGACTAGCGGGGAATTTC
>TRBV7-9|TRBJ1-1|NA|NA
CASSLAGTGGTEAFF
TGTGCCAGCAGCTTAGCAGGGACCGGGGGGACTGAAGCTTTCTTT